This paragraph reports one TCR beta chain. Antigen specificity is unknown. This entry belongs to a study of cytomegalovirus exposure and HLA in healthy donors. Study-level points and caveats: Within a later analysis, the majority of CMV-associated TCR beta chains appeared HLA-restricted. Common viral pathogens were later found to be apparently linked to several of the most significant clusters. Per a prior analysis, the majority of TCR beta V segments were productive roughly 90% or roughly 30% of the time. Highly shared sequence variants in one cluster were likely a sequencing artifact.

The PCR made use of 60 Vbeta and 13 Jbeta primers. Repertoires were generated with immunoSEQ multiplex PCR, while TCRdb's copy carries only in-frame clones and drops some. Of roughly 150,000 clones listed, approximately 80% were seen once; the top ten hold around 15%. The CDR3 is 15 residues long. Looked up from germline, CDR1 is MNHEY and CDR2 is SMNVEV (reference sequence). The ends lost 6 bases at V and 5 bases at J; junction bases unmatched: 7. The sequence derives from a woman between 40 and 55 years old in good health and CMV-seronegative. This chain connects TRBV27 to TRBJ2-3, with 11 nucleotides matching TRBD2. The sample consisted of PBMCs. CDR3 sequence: CASRFSGGAGDTQYF. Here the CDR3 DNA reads TGTGCCAGCAGATTTAGCGGGGGGGCCGGAGATACGCAGTATTTT.